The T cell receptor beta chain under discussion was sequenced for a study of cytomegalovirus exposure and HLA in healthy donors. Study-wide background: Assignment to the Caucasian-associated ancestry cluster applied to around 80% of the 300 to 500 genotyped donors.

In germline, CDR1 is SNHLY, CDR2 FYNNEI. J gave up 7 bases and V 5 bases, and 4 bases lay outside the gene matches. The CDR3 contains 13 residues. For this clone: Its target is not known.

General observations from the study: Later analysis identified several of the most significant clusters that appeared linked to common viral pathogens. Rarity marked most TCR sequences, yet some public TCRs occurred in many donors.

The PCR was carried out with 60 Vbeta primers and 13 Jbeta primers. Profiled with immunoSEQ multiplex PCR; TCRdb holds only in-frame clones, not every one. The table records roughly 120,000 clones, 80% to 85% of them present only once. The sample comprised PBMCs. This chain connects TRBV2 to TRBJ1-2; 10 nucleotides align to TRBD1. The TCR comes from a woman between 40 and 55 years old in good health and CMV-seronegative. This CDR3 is CASSRQGASGYTF. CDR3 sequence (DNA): TGTGCCAGCAGTAGACAGGGGGCGAGTGGCTACACCTTC. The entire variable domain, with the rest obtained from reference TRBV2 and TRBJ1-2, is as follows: EPEVTQTPSHQVTQMGQEVILRCVPISNHLYFYWYRQILGQKVEFLVSFYNNEISEKSEIFDDQFSVERPDGSNFTLKIRSTKLEDSAMYFCASSRQGASGYTFGSGTRLTVV.